Each of the 12 T cell receptor beta chains below was sequenced from the same sample in a study of blood T cell repertoires in COVID-19. Assay used: immunoSEQ multiplex PCR; TCRdb lists only in-frame clones, some missing. Found here are over 300,000 clones, roughly 83% of them singletons; the top ten hold 1.5% to 2%. The sample was peripheral blood. These receptors originate from a woman aged 50 to 60 with acute or convalescent COVID-19.

CDR3 protein: CAWSIGAGIATNEKLFF. The CDR3 nucleotides read TGTGCCTGGAGTATCGGTGCAGGGATAGCAACTAATGAAAAACTGTTTTTT. The chain carries TRBV30 and TRBJ1-4; D may be TRBD1 (5 bases). V lost 2 bases to trimming and J lost 0 bases, with 16 bases between them. The germline CDR1 and CDR2 sequences are GTSNPN and SVGIG (reference sequence). The length of the CDR3 is 17 residues. Drawing the rest from reference TRBV30 and TRBJ1-4, the complete variable domain is SQTIHQWPATLVQPVGSPLSLECTVEGTSNPNLYWYRQAAGRGLQLLFYSVGIGQISSEVPQNLSASRPQDRQFILSSKKLLLSDSGFYLCAWSIGAGIATNEKLFFGSGTQLSVL.

This chain connects TRBV5-6 to TRBJ1-1, with 7 bases that match TRBD1. The CDR3 is made up of 17 amino acids. In germline, CDR1 is SGHDT, CDR2 YYEEEE. V lost 4 bases and J lost 0; bases outside the gene matches: 12. CDR3: CASSKNRGPYMNTEAFF. The DNA for the CDR3 is TGTGCCAGCAGCAAAAACAGGGGCCCTTACATGAACACTGAAGCTTTCTTT.

This rearrangement joins TRBV7-3 to TRBJ2-1; the match to TRBD2 covers 7 bases. Trimming took 1 base from V and 7 from J; bases not matched to a gene: 7. CDR1 SGHTA and CDR2 FQGTGA come from the germline V gene. The CDR3 length is 15 residues. As DNA, the CDR3 is TGTGCCAGCAGCTTAAAAGTGGCGGGAGAGAATGAGCAGTTCTTC. It specifies CASSLKVAGENEQFF.

This CDR3 reads CASNPGAGNTIYF. The CDR3 nucleotides read TGTGCCAGCAATCCAGGGGCTGGAAACACCATATATTTT. This chain joins TRBV5-8 and TRBJ1-3; maybe TRBD1 (6 bases). The CDR3 runs 13 residues. The germline CDR1 and CDR2 sequences are SGHTS and YDEGEE. The V end was cut by 6 bases, the J end by 2 bases, with 9 bases between. Filled out from reference TRBV5-8 and TRBJ1-3, the complete variable domain reads EAGVTQSPTHLIKTRGQQATLRCSPISGHTSVYWYQQALGLGLQFLLWYDEGEERNRGNFPPRFSGRQFPNYSSELNVNALELEDSALYLCASNPGAGNTIYFGEGSWLTVV.

This clone was seen a single time. The chain carries TRBV19 and TRBJ2-1; TRBD2 matches at 9 bases. Unmatched junction bases numbered 4, after V lost 3 bases and J lost 7 bases. Germline assignment: CDR1 LNHDA and CDR2 SQIVND (reference sequence). The CDR3 is 14 residues long. Here the CDR3 DNA reads TGTGCCAGTAGTATGGGGACTAGCAGGAATGAGCAGTTCTTC. This codes for CASSMGTSRNEQFF.

The table lists this clone with a few counts. V is TRBV28 and J is TRBJ1-4; D may be TRBD1 (6 bases). With 2 bases removed from V and 7 bases from J, the gap between germline ends came to 11 bases. The CDR3 has 14 amino acids. CDR1 and CDR2 from the germline V gene are MDHEN and SYDVKM. The CDR3 DNA reads TGTGCCAGCAGTTTAAAACCAGGGGCTGAAAAACTGTTTTTT. It yields the protein CASSLKPGAEKLFF.

V gene TRBV5-1 combines with J gene TRBJ2-1; 15 bases agree with TRBD2. Losses at the gene ends were 3 bases for V and 5 bases for J; bases not matched to a gene: 6. The CDR3 is 17 amino acids. CDR1 and CDR2 from the germline V gene are SGHRS and YFSETQ. The CDR3 DNA follows: TGCGCCAGCAGCTCCCAGTGGACTAGCGGGAGGGACAATGAGCAGTTCTTC. This translates into CASSSQWTSGRDNEQFF. The full variable domain, completed using reference TRBV5-1 and TRBJ2-1, is KAGVTQTPRYLIKTRGQQVTLSCSPISGHRSVSWYQQTPGQGLQFLFEYFSETQRNKGNFPGRFSGRQFSNSRSEMNVSTLELGDSALYLCASSSQWTSGRDNEQFFGPGTRLTVL.

This clone was detected only a few times. The V and J genes are TRBV10-3 and TRBJ1-3, with a possible D match to TRBD1 (5 bases). This CDR3 is built from 16 residues. CDR1 and CDR2 from the germline V gene are ENHRY and SYGVKD. The V and J ends lost 11 bases and 0 bases respectively, with 20 bases between them. The CDR3 spells CAARMGGGASGNTIYF. The CDR3 DNA sequence: TGTGCCGCTAGAATGGGCGGGGGAGCCTCTGGAAACACCATATATTTT.

The chain has TRBV3-1 (or the pseudogene TRBV3-2) and TRBJ1-6, with a possible D match to TRBD1 (6 bases). Per germline, CDR1 LGHDT and CDR2 YNNKEL (reference sequence). Trimming took off 0 bases at V and 10 bases at J, with 13 bases between the two ends. The CDR3 loop spans 15 amino acids. The CDR3 sequence is CASSQEGAGLSPLHF. As DNA, the CDR3 is TGTGCCAGCAGCCAAGAGGGGGCAGGGCTATCACCCCTCCACTTT.

This clone was seen a few times. The chain has TRBV12-3 or TRBV12-4 and TRBJ2-7; D gene unclear. Trimming cost V 6 bases and J 9 bases, with 18 bases left between them. The CDR3 contains 13 residues. DNA for the CDR3: TGTGCCAGCAGCACCCTACGTGACTCCGGGCAGTACTTC. Translation gives CASSTLRDSGQYF.

The V call is TRBV19, the J call TRBJ1-1; the D is unclear. V dropped 2 bases and J dropped 1 base, with 5 bases sitting between them. The length of the CDR3 is 13 residues. Germline loops: CDR1 LNHDA, CDR2 SQIVND (reference sequence). CDR3 residues: CASSITGNTEAFF. The CDR3 nucleotides are TGTGCCAGTAGTATAACGGGGAACACTGAAGCTTTCTTT.

The genes are TRBV7-6 and TRBJ2-3, with TRBD2 matching 7 bases. The germline V gene has CDR1 SGHVS and CDR2 FNYEAQ. This CDR3 has 15 residues. J was trimmed by 2 bases and V by 5 bases; bases with no gene match: 7. CDR3 DNA sequence: TGTGCCAGCAGCAGGGACTACCCCAACACAGATACGCAGTATTTT. It translates to CASSRDYPNTDTQYF.